This is a list of T cell receptor beta chains from one sample in a study of T cells in Graves' hyperthyroidism and ophthalmopathy. TCRdb reprocessed the multiplex PCR reads with MiXCR, giving one entry per CDR3 protein. This sample carries 650,000 to 800,000 distinct CDR3 sequences, 40% to 55% of them seen once, and the ten largest clones take 6.5% to 9%. Source material: peripheral blood or thyroid tissue (not recorded which). These receptors all come from an adult man with Graves' disease, either hyperthyroidism or ophthalmopathy (not recorded which). CDR3s include the opening cysteine and the closing phenylalanine or tryptophan. A D gene is named only where the DNA matches it firmly. The size field is filled for only some rows; it gives once, few, many or a size class.

j_call d_call v_call clone_size cdr3_aa
TRBJ1-5 - TRBV12-3/TRBV12-4 many CASSSAGDRNQPQHF
TRBJ1-3 TRBD1 TRBV29-1 - CSVGTGDRNTIYF
TRBJ1-1 TRBD1 TRBV9 many CASSVQGQVNTEAFF
TRBJ1-4 - TRBV19 many CASSRTVREEKLFF
TRBJ1-5 TRBD1 TRBV7-8 few CASSLGQGGGPQHF
TRBJ2-5 - TRBV24-1 many CATSDNAAGETQYF
TRBJ1-2 TRBD1 TRBV29-1 - CSVARSGTDNYGYTF
TRBJ2-7 - TRBV6-5 many CASSYGRDYEQYF
TRBJ1-4 - TRBV25-1 - CASNQGRGNEKLFF
TRBJ2-5 - TRBV6-1 - CASRSTGTLETQYF
TRBJ2-7 - TRBV10-3 many CAISEEQGGSYEQYF
TRBJ2-6 - TRBV7-4 few CASSQEGWWANVLTF
TRBJ1-5 - TRBV19 - CASSIRTHSNQPQHF
TRBJ1-6 - TRBV11-2 once CASREVNSPLHF
TRBJ2-2 TRBD2 TRBV7-2 - CASSSGLAERPGELFF
TRBJ1-2 TRBD1 TRBV12-3/TRBV12-4 - CASRQRDSYYGYTF
TRBJ2-7 - TRBV15 - CATSADLGNEQYF
TRBJ1-5 - TRBV7-8 - CASSLAAGAVDQPQHF
TRBJ1-5 TRBD1 TRBV20-1 few CSAREGQGAQPQHF
TRBJ2-5 - TRBV5-1 few CASSRGLTRGGETQYF
TRBJ2-7 TRBD1 TRBV9 - CASSRAGQGYEQYF
TRBJ1-1 TRBD1 TRBV10-2 few CASGEQGGGTEAFF
TRBJ1-1 - TRBV29-1 many CSVDGAAGNTEAFF
TRBJ2-7 TRBD2 TRBV7-8 many CASSLGGRLYEQYF
TRBJ2-7 - TRBV20-1 - CSARDLKGGNSYKQYF
TRBJ2-3 - TRBV29-1 - CSVTKGLSSTDTQYF
TRBJ2-7 TRBD1 TRBV19 - CASSPQGLYEQYF
TRBJ2-5 - TRBV5-1 few CASSLRRTGPQETQYF
TRBJ1-1 - TRBV10-3 many CAISEEQIMNTEAFF
TRBJ1-3 TRBD1 TRBV5-1 many CASSLATGASSGNTIYF
TRBJ1-1 - TRBV12-3/TRBV12-4 - CASSLGVGEAFF
TRBJ1-1 - TRBV15 many CATSRDRGVSEAFF
TRBJ2-7 TRBD2 TRBV20-1 - CSARDLLAGGTYEQYF
TRBJ2-5 - TRBV10-2 many CASSESGGETQYF
TRBJ2-7 - TRBV2 many CASSVAGGTGSYEQYF
TRBJ1-2 TRBD1 TRBV29-1 - CSRDRDYGYTF
TRBJ1-3 TRBD1 TRBV2 - CASSVTGVYTIYF
TRBJ1-1 TRBD1 TRBV9 - CASTSTGSYTEAFF
TRBJ1-5 - TRBV20-1 - CSATTGYSNQPQHF
TRBJ2-2 - TRBV2 few CASTLSSTGELFF
TRBJ1-2 - TRBV5-1 few CASSLGHEPFNYGYTF
TRBJ2-5 - TRBV14 few CASSQDWRAAQETQYF
TRBJ1-6 - TRBV14 many CASGAGRGWNSPLHF
TRBJ1-2 TRBD1 TRBV12-3/TRBV12-4 - CASRGTGNHGYTF
TRBJ1-2 - TRBV6-5 - CASSYSALLTNGYTF
TRBJ2-7 - TRBV7-9 - CASSQFEGSYEQYF
TRBJ2-3 - TRBV7-6 - CASSGYTQYF
TRBJ2-2 TRBD1 TRBV7-8 - CACQRAGGGGELFF
TRBJ2-7 TRBD1 TRBV10-3 - CAIRAGTGGRYEQYF
TRBJ1-1 - TRBV29-1 few CSVAFAGQNTEAFF
TRBJ1-1 - TRBV2 - CALSRGNTEAFF
TRBJ1-1 TRBD1 TRBV13 many CASSLAGTGSTEAFF
TRBJ2-5 TRBD2 TRBV7-2 - CASSGRRETQYF